Below, 18 T cell receptor beta chains from the same sample are listed, as sequenced in a study of blood T cell repertoires in COVID-19. Profiling relied on immunoSEQ multiplex PCR, and the TCRdb table lists in-frame clones only, not all of them. In the table there are some 300,000 clones, about 90% of which are singletons. The sequenced sample was peripheral blood. Every receptor here comes from a woman between 45 and 60 years old with COVID-19, enrolled during active disease.

This clone was picked up one time. The chain couples TRBV9 to TRBJ2-1; 9 nucleotides align to TRBD2. V lost 7 bases and J lost 8; bases outside the gene matches: 13. Germline values: CDR1 SGDLS, CDR2 YYNGEE. CDR3 size: 15 residues. The DNA for the CDR3 is TGTGCCAGCGGCCGGACTAGCGCCATATTCGATGAGCAGTTCTTC. Its protein is CASGRTSAIFDEQFF.

The CDR3 loop reads CASSKSTGRGRNTIYF. The CDR3 bases are TGTGCCAGCAGCAAATCCACGGGCCGGGGAAGAAACACCATATATTTT. V is TRBV21-1 and J is TRBJ1-3. TRBV21-1 is labeled a pseudogene. CDR3 size: 16 residues.

The chain couples TRBV5-1 to TRBJ2-7; no definite D call. The V and J ends lost 0 bases and 3 bases respectively, with 7 bases between them. This CDR3 is 13 amino acids long. Per germline, CDR1 SGHRS and CDR2 YFSETQ. This CDR3 reads CASSLGGIYEQYF. CDR3 in DNA: TGCGCCAGCAGCTTGGGAGGTATCTACGAGCAGTACTTC.

In its sample, this clone was seen once. The chain carries TRBV27 and TRBJ2-3, with unresolved D. Germline lookup yields CDR1 MNHEY and CDR2 SMNVEV (reference sequence). Trimming stripped 3 bases from V and 6 bases from J, with 13 bases between. CDR3 length equals 14 residues. CDR3 in DNA: TGTGCCAGCAGTTTGGCGGCCTCGTCCGATACGCAGTATTTT. Protein sequence: CASSLAASSDTQYF.

This clone was found a few times. The V call is TRBV19, the J call TRBJ2-1, with D tentatively TRBD2 (6 bases). CDR3 length equals 13 residues. CDR1 LNHDA and CDR2 SQIVND come from the germline V gene (reference sequence). The V gene lost 11 bases and the J gene lost 3 bases, with 14 bases spanning the gap. CDR3 region: CASGDFYYNEQFF. In nucleotides, the CDR3 is TGTGCCTCGGGAGACTTTTACTACAATGAGCAGTTCTTC.

A single count supports this clone. This rearrangement joins TRBV6-5 to TRBJ2-3; 10 positions agree with TRBD2. The CDR3 has 15 amino acids. The trim removed 5 bases at V and 5 bases at J, leaving 7 bases unmatched. Germline V lookup: CDR1 MNHEY, CDR2 SVGAGI. This CDR3 is CASSLKREGQDTQYF. The CDR3 DNA reads TGTGCCAGCAGTCTTAAGCGGGAGGGCCAAGATACGCAGTATTTT.

This clone was recorded only once. The chain joins TRBV3-1 (or the pseudogene TRBV3-2) to TRBJ2-6; D is uncertain. This CDR3 has 14 amino acids. CDR1 is LGHDT and CDR2 is YNNKEL in the germline V gene (reference sequence). Deletions cut 1 base from V and 12 bases from J, with 13 bases between. The DNA of the CDR3 is TGTGCCAGCAGCCAAGGCCGCCCACCCGGCGTCCTGACTTTC. The encoded protein is CASSQGRPPGVLTF.

The V call is TRBV18, the J call TRBJ2-5; 7 nucleotides match TRBD2. V gave up 6 bases and J gave up 1 base; unmatched junction bases: 11. Germline V CDR1 and CDR2: KGHSH, LQKENI. This CDR3 is 16 amino acids long. The DNA for the CDR3 is TGTGCCAGCTCCAGGCAAGGTAGCGGGCGCCAAGAGACCCAGTACTTC. This gives the protein CASSRQGSGRQETQYF.

The J gene is TRBJ2-1, the V gene TRBV6-5; tentative D call: TRBD1 (6 bases). This CDR3 spans 15 amino acids. Looked up from germline, CDR1 is MNHEY and CDR2 is SVGAGI. Between the trimmed V and J ends, which lost 6 bases and 6 bases, there was a span of 18 bases. DNA of the CDR3: TGTGCCAGCAGCCGTCAGGGGAAAAGAATCAATGAGCAGTTCTTC. Encoded protein: CASSRQGKRINEQFF.

The chain combines TRBV6-5 with TRBJ2-7, with TRBD1 identical over 9 bases. This CDR3 region has 15 residues. The V gene end was trimmed by 7 bases and the J gene end by 0 bases; junction bases not matched to a gene: 7. Germline CDR1 reads MNHEY; CDR2 reads SVGAGI. CDR3 protein: CASIIRTGDSYEQYF. Written as DNA, the CDR3 is TGTGCCAGCATTATACGGACAGGGGACTCCTACGAGCAGTACTTC.

This clone has only one observation. The J gene is TRBJ1-1, the V gene TRBV18; TRBD1 might be the D (5 bases). This CDR3 has 16 amino acids. CDR1 and CDR2 (germline): KGHSH, LQKENI. V lost 0 bases and J lost 0, with 11 bases in between. The CDR3 here is CASSPPPGGMNTEAFF. CDR3 nucleotides: TGTGCCAGCTCACCACCGCCGGGGGGGATGAACACTGAAGCTTTCTTT.

The chain couples TRBV18 to TRBJ2-7; TRBD1 matches at 7 bases. CDR1 and CDR2 from the germline V gene are KGHSH and LQKENI. V shed 0 bases, J shed 1 base, and the junction held 0 bases outside the gene matches. This CDR3 has 14 residues. The CDR3 sequence: CASSPPGQSYEQYF. The CDR3 region has the DNA TGTGCCAGCTCACCACCGGGACAGTCCTACGAGCAGTACTTC.

The gene calls are TRBV7-6 and TRBJ1-5; D possibly corresponds to TRBD1 (6 bases). The CDR3 covers 13 residues. The V gene's germline CDR1 is SGHVS and CDR2 FNYEAQ. V dropped 5 bases and J dropped 5 bases, with 10 bases sitting between them. CDR3 protein: CASSIHRDQPQHF. CDR3 in DNA: TGTGCCAGCAGCATCCACAGGGATCAGCCCCAGCATTTT.

The V call is TRBV7-2, the J call TRBJ2-1; 8 nucleotides align to TRBD2. Trimming removed 3 bases from V and 4 bases from J; junction bases left unmatched: 5. The CDR3 runs 15 residues. The germline CDR1 and CDR2 sequences are SGHTA and FQGNSA. CDR3 amino acids: CASSFTSGFYNEQFF. The DNA of the CDR3 is TGTGCCAGCAGCTTTACTAGCGGTTTTTACAATGAGCAGTTCTTC.

This chain connects TRBV2 to TRBJ1-1, with D unresolved. In germline, CDR1 is SNHLY, CDR2 FYNNEI. This CDR3 contains 12 residues. V lost 5 bases and J lost 5, with 9 bases in between. The DNA of the CDR3 is TGTGCCAGCAGTACTGAGGGAACTGAAGCTTTCTTT. Translating it yields CASSTEGTEAFF.

This CDR3 is CASSETPYGYTF. The CDR3 region has the DNA TGTGCCAGCAGTGAAACTCCCTATGGCTACACCTTC. This chain connects TRBV25-1 to TRBJ1-2; D is uncertain. Germline V lookup: CDR1 MGHDK, CDR2 SYGVNS. Trimming took off 2 bases at V and 4 bases at J, with 5 bases between the two ends. The CDR3 has 12 residues.

This chain links TRBV27 with TRBJ2-7; 9 nucleotides line up with TRBD1. The CDR3 loop spans 13 amino acids. V was pared by 6 bases and J by 3 bases, with 3 bases of the junction left unmatched. CDR1 MNHEY and CDR2 SMNVEV come from the germline V gene (reference sequence). CDR3 in DNA: TGTGCCAGCAGCGAGACAGGGGGCTACGAGCAGTACTTC. The encoded protein is CASSETGGYEQYF.

This clone has only one observation. The V call is TRBV19, the J call TRBJ2-2; possibly TRBD1 for D (6 bases). This CDR3 region has 16 residues. Trimming cost V 8 bases and J 0 bases, with 16 bases left between them. The germline V gene encodes CDR1 LNHDA and CDR2 SQIVND (reference sequence). CDR3 DNA: TGTGCCAGTCGTACAGGGTTTCGAGCGAACACCGGGGAGCTGTTTTTT. It translates to CASRTGFRANTGELFF.